The 2 T cell receptor beta chains below come from one sample, sequenced in a study of blood T cell repertoires in COVID-19. Profiled with immunoSEQ multiplex PCR; TCRdb holds only in-frame clones, not every one. This table holds 88,000 or so clones, 75% to 90% found once. Material for sequencing was peripheral blood. All receptors come from a man between 60 and 70 years old with acute or convalescent COVID-19.

The V call is TRBV4-2, the J call TRBJ2-2; 9 bases map to TRBD2. CDR1 is LGHNA, CDR2 YNFKEQ, per germline. The CDR3 spans 16 residues. V lost 3 bases and J lost 4; bases outside the gene matches: 6. The CDR3 bases are TGTGCCAGCAGCCAGGGTAGCGGGGGACCCACCGGGGAGCTGTTTTTT. It specifies CASSQGSGGPTGELFF.

The V and J genes are TRBV30 and TRBJ2-7, with 9 bases identical to TRBD1. V trimming: 3 bases; J trimming: 3 bases; junction bases outside the gene matches: 6. From germline, CDR1 is GTSNPN and CDR2 SVGIG (reference sequence). The CDR3 is made up of 14 amino acids. CDR3 region: CAWRGGDRVYEQYF. The CDR3 DNA follows: TGTGCCTGGAGAGGAGGGGACAGGGTCTACGAGCAGTACTTC.